This TCR beta chain was captured in a study of T cell repertoires in cytomegalovirus infection. Each CDR3 protein is one row after TCRdb ran MiXCR on the reads. The sample contains about 530,000 distinct CDR3 sequences, 26% of which appear only once. The CDR3 loop spans 13 amino acids. V gave up 5 bases and J gave up 2 bases, with 9 bases separating them. The germline V gene encodes CDR1 LNHDA and CDR2 SQIVND (reference sequence). This clonotype appeared a few times. The V call is TRBV19, the J call TRBJ1-2; the D is unclear. The specimen sequenced was PBMCs. The sequence was collected from a human donor in good health (CMV status not recorded). Some clones in this sample may be carry-over from other donors' samples. The CDR3 region has the DNA TGTGCCAGTAGTTTTGGGATAAACTATGGCTACACCTTC. It translates to CASSFGINYGYTF.